This is a list of T cell receptor beta chains from one sample in a study of blood T cells in healthy people across ages. TCRdb re-derived calls from the 5' RACE reads in MiXCR, one entry per CDR3 protein. The profile shows 1.5 million to 2 million distinct CDR3 sequences, around 42% of them singletons. Sequencing was carried out using blood. The receptors here all came from a human donor in good health. The CDR3 runs from the conserved cysteine through the conserved F or W. Fields, in order: J gene, D gene, V gene, clone size, CDR3 DNA, CDR3 protein. D genes are given only for firm matches. Some rows mark clone size as missing; the rest say once, few, many or name a class of expanded clone.

J: TRBJ2-3
D: .
V: TRBV20-1
size: few
DNA: TGCAGTGCCCTTGGGCAGGTCGGCACAGATACGCAGTATTTT
CDR3: CSALGQVGTDTQYF

J: TRBJ2-1
D: TRBD1
V: TRBV29-1
size: .
DNA: TGCAGCGTTGAAGCGGGACAGGGCTACAATGAGCAGTTCTTC
CDR3: CSVEAGQGYNEQFF

J: TRBJ2-3
D: .
V: TRBV4-2
size: .
DNA: TGTGCCAGCAGCCACGGCTCCCTCCAGGGGGGATCAGATACGCAGTATTTT
CDR3: CASSHGSLQGGSDTQYF

J: TRBJ2-3
D: .
V: TRBV4-2
size: few
DNA: TGTGCCAGCAGCCAAGATCCTAGCGAGGTAGATACGCAGTATTTT
CDR3: CASSQDPSEVDTQYF

J: TRBJ2-3
D: .
V: TRBV29-1
size: .
DNA: TGCAGCGTTGGTGGGACGCAATCAGGGGATGGCACAGATACGCAGTATTTT
CDR3: CSVGGTQSGDGTDTQYF

J: TRBJ2-3
D: .
V: TRBV29-1
size: .
DNA: TGCAGCGTTGCCGGGTCTCGGGGAGGAGATACGCAGTATTTT
CDR3: CSVAGSRGGDTQYF

J: TRBJ2-5
D: .
V: TRBV28
size: .
DNA: TGTGCCGGCAGTTATTTTGGGGGGCCGGGGGAGCAGTACTTC
CDR3: CAGSYFGGPGEQYF

J: TRBJ2-7
D: .
V: TRBV11-2
size: .
DNA: TGTGCCAGCAGCTTAGATAAGTGGGAGCAGTACTTC
CDR3: CASSLDKWEQYF

J: TRBJ2-5
D: TRBD2
V: TRBV6-1
size: .
DNA: TGTGCCAGCCGGGGGGGGATCGACAAAGGGACCCAGTACTTC
CDR3: CASRGGIDKGTQYF

J: TRBJ1-1
D: .
V: TRBV12-3/TRBV12-4
size: few
DNA: TGTGCCAGCAGTTTACGAGAACTGACTGAAGCTTTCTTT
CDR3: CASSLRELTEAFF

J: TRBJ2-4
D: TRBD2
V: TRBV12-3/TRBV12-4
size: few
DNA: TGTGCCAGCAGTTTAAGCGGGGGACTGAAAAACATTCAGTACTTC
CDR3: CASSLSGGLKNIQYF

J: TRBJ1-1
D: .
V: TRBV6-5
size: .
DNA: TGTGCCAGCAGTTACCCGGCTCCCCCCGTCGTTCCCCGCTCTGAAGCTTTCTTT
CDR3: CASSYPAPPVVPRSEAFF

J: TRBJ1-2
D: .
V: TRBV3-1
size: .
DNA: TGTGCCAGCAGCCGAAAGGGAAAGGATGGCTACACCTTC
CDR3: CASSRKGKDGYTF

J: TRBJ2-7
D: TRBD1
V: TRBV7-2
size: .
DNA: TGTGCCAGCAGCGTTCAGGGGACAGTCTCCTACGAGCAGTACTTC
CDR3: CASSVQGTVSYEQYF

J: TRBJ2-1
D: .
V: TRBV5-1
size: once
DNA: TGCGCCAGCAGCTTGGAGGCTAGAGGTGACGGCAATGAGCAGTTCTTC
CDR3: CASSLEARGDGNEQFF